The 21 T cell receptor beta chains below come from one sample, sequenced in a study of cytomegalovirus exposure and HLA in healthy donors. Researchers ran the PCR with 60 Vbeta and 13 Jbeta primers. The repertoire was sequenced with immunoSEQ multiplex PCR; TCRdb's copy has only in-frame clones and lacks some. Of around 150,000 clones listed, roughly 79% were seen once; the top ten hold less than 2%. The sequencing sample was made of PBMCs. Source of these receptors: a woman aged 25 to 39 in good health and CMV-seronegative.

The chain combines TRBV7-3 with TRBJ1-1; unclear D gene. Germline V lookup: CDR1 SGHTA, CDR2 FQGTGA. The V and J ends lost 2 bases and 1 base respectively, with 8 bases between them. The CDR3 contains 14 residues. CDR3 nucleotides: TGTGCCAGCAGCTTATATCGACAGAACACTGAAGCTTTCTTT. Amino acid sequence: CASSLYRQNTEAFF.

This clone was found a few times. The V gene is TRBV7-2, the J gene TRBJ1-2, with a tentative D call TRBD1 (6 bases). There are 16 residues in the CDR3. Trimming pared 2 bases from V and 0 bases from J, leaving 13 bases between. CDR1 is SGHTA and CDR2 is FQGNSA in the germline V gene. The CDR3 spells CASSLRLRDTNYGYTF. In nucleotides, the CDR3 is TGTGCCAGCAGCTTAAGACTCCGGGACACTAACTATGGCTACACCTTC.

This chain connects TRBV6-1 to TRBJ2-7; maybe TRBD2 (6 bases). The CDR3 contains 15 residues. In germline, CDR1 is MNHNS, CDR2 SASEGT. V was clipped by 1 base and J by 1 base, with 11 bases between them. CDR3 protein: CASSEGWDSSYEQYF. In nucleotides, the CDR3 is TGTGCCAGCAGTGAAGGCTGGGACTCATCCTACGAGCAGTACTTC.

This clone was recorded only once. This sequence joins TRBV19 and TRBJ1-1; weak D call: TRBD1 (6 bases). The V end was cut by 8 bases, the J end by 4 bases, with 14 bases between. Per germline, CDR1 LNHDA and CDR2 SQIVND (reference sequence). CDR3 length equals 13 residues. CDR3 residues: CASGRGGSTEAFF. The CDR3 DNA follows: TGTGCCAGTGGGAGGGGGGGAAGCACTGAAGCTTTCTTT.

The CDR3 sequence is CASSFGQGTSSYNSPLHF. For the CDR3, the DNA is TGTGCCAGCAGCTTTGGCCAGGGGACAAGCTCCTATAATTCACCCCTCCACTTT. This chain uses TRBV5-4 with TRBJ1-6; the D gene is possibly TRBD1 (6 bases). The CDR3 has 18 amino acids. Trimming removed 2 bases at V and 0 bases at J, with 15 bases between. From germline, CDR1 is SGHNT and CDR2 YYREEE (reference sequence).

V usage is TRBV5-1 and J usage is TRBJ2-1, with 10 bases identical to TRBD2. Germline trimming cut 4 bases from V and 6 bases from J; bases unmatched to any gene: 10. This CDR3 comprises 16 residues. Germline V lookup: CDR1 SGHRS, CDR2 YFSETQ. The CDR3 DNA reads TGCGCCAGCAGCCCCTTGAGCGGGGGGGCAATCAATGAGCAGTTCTTC. This codes for CASSPLSGGAINEQFF.

The rearrangement joins TRBV5-6 to TRBJ2-1, with TRBD2 matching over 10 bases. This CDR3 comprises 18 residues. Trimming took 0 bases from V and 8 from J; bases not matched to a gene: 14. Germline assignment: CDR1 SGHDT and CDR2 YYEEEE. The CDR3 loop reads CASSLDLTSGYQGDEQFF. For the CDR3, the DNA is TGTGCCAGCAGCTTGGATCTGACTAGCGGGTACCAGGGGGATGAGCAGTTCTTC.

The chain joins TRBV10-2 to TRBJ2-1; a weak D match, TRBD2 (7 bases). The V gene's germline CDR1 is WSHSY and CDR2 SAAADI. The V end lost 0 bases, the J end lost 10 bases, and 22 bases lay between the germline ends. This CDR3 region has 17 residues. The DNA for the CDR3 is TGCGCCAGCAGTGAGTCGACGGGGGGCCCCGCTGGGCGAGAGCAGTTCTTC. Its protein product is CASSESTGGPAGREQFF.

V gene TRBV6-5 combines with J gene TRBJ1-5; unclear D gene. The V gene lost 6 bases and the J gene lost 3 bases, with 12 bases spanning the gap. Germline values: CDR1 MNHEY, CDR2 SVGAGI. The CDR3 totals 14 residues. The CDR3 reads CASSPHTPNQPQHF. The DNA for the CDR3 is TGTGCCAGCAGCCCCCACACGCCCAATCAGCCCCAGCATTTT.

This clone was detected only a few times. The V gene is TRBV5-4, the J gene TRBJ1-1, with 11 nucleotides matching TRBD1. Germline loops: CDR1 SGHNT, CDR2 YYREEE (reference sequence). Trimming removed 4 bases from V and 6 bases from J; junction bases left unmatched: 5. CDR3 size: 14 residues. The DNA for the CDR3 is TGTGCCAGCAGCGACCGGGACAGGGGGTCTGAAGCTTTCTTT. Protein product: CASSDRDRGSEAFF.

V and J are TRBV11-2 and TRBJ2-1; D ambiguous. Germline loops: CDR1 SGHAT, CDR2 FQNNGV. V lost 2 bases and J 3 bases, leaving 11 bases between the germline ends. This CDR3 has 15 amino acids. In DNA, the CDR3 is TGTGCCAGCAGCTTACGTGGGCTCATCTACAATGAGCAGTTCTTC. Its translation is CASSLRGLIYNEQFF.

The chain has TRBV19 and TRBJ1-6; D is unresolved. The V end was cut by 5 bases, the J end by 10 bases, with 12 bases between. Looked up from germline, CDR1 is LNHDA and CDR2 is SQIVND (reference sequence). The CDR3 loop spans 13 amino acids. CDR3 sequence reads: CASSVGYSSPLHF. The DNA for the CDR3 is TGTGCCAGTAGTGTTGGGTACAGCTCACCCCTCCACTTT.

This rearrangement joins TRBV19 to TRBJ2-2; D is undetermined. CDR3 length: 13 residues. CDR1 LNHDA and CDR2 SQIVND come from the germline V gene (reference sequence). The ends were cut back, 7 bases at V and 1 base at J, with 7 bases in the middle. The CDR3 loop is CASKSLNTGELFF. In DNA form, the CDR3 reads TGTGCCAGTAAATCCCTGAACACCGGGGAGCTGTTTTTT.

The chain employs TRBV4-1 and TRBJ1-1; 7 bases are shared with TRBD1. CDR1 and CDR2 (germline): MGHRA, YSYEKL. CDR3 length equals 13 residues. V shed 3 bases, J shed 10 bases, and the junction held 8 bases outside the gene matches. This CDR3 is CASSHYGQDGAFF. CDR3 DNA: TGCGCCAGCAGCCATTACGGACAGGACGGAGCTTTCTTT.

This chain joins TRBV5-1 and TRBJ2-1, with TRBD2 identical over 7 bases. Germline lookup yields CDR1 SGHRS and CDR2 YFSETQ. V was clipped by 0 bases and J by 8 bases; unmatched bases: 5. The CDR3 runs 14 residues. CDR3 nucleotides: TGCGCCAGCAGCTTGGCTCTGACTAGCTATGAGCAGTTCTTC. Protein: CASSLALTSYEQFF.

The chain couples TRBV13 to TRBJ1-2, with D unclear. The CDR3 runs to 12 residues. Germline V gene lookup returns CDR1 PRHDT and CDR2 FYEKMQ (reference sequence). Trimming shortened V by 4 bases and J by 8 bases, and 11 bases separated the two germline ends. This CDR3 is CASSSTPLGYTF. The CDR3 coding sequence is TGTGCCAGCAGCTCGACACCGCTCGGCTACACCTTC.

This clone was found once. This sequence joins TRBV5-1 and TRBJ1-1, with unresolved D. The CDR3 is 14 amino acids. V lost 3 bases and J lost 5, with 14 bases in between. Germline V CDR1 and CDR2: SGHRS, YFSETQ. The CDR3 region is CASSSLDWGTEAFF. CDR3 DNA: TGCGCCAGCAGCTCTTTGGACTGGGGTACTGAAGCTTTCTTT.

The chain uses TRBV10-2 and TRBJ2-2; 9 nucleotides match TRBD1. There are 15 residues in the CDR3. Looked up from germline, CDR1 is WSHSY and CDR2 is SAAADI. J was trimmed by 6 bases and V by 4 bases; bases with no gene match: 6. The CDR3 DNA is TGCGCCAGCAGTGTGATACAGGGGGCCCCCGGGGAGCTGTTTTTT. Translation: CASSVIQGAPGELFF.

This clone was counted between two and nine times. This chain connects TRBV6-5 to TRBJ2-5; a weak D match, TRBD1 (6 bases). V was trimmed by 5 bases and J by 1 base, leaving 11 bases between them. Germline V gives CDR1 MNHEY, CDR2 SVGAGI. CDR3 length equals 14 residues. CDR3 in amino acids: CASSPLQGQETQYF. The CDR3 DNA reads as TGTGCCAGCAGTCCCTTACAGGGCCAAGAGACCCAGTACTTC.

The chain combines TRBV29-1 with TRBJ2-1; a possible D gene is TRBD2 (5 bases). This CDR3 spans 13 amino acids. V dropped 2 bases and J dropped 5 bases, with 10 bases sitting between them. CDR1 is SQVTM and CDR2 is ANQGSEA in the germline V gene. The CDR3 sequence is CSVETGRHNEQFF. The CDR3, as DNA: TGCAGCGTTGAAACGGGAAGGCACAATGAGCAGTTCTTC.

This sequence joins TRBV7-8 and TRBJ2-3; 8 nucleotides align to TRBD2. Trimming cost V 7 bases and J 5 bases; bases outside gene matches: 14. The CDR3 spans 16 residues. Germline values: CDR1 SGHVS, CDR2 FQNEAQ. The CDR3 region is CASIVSGNPRGDTQYF. The CDR3, as DNA: TGTGCCAGCATCGTTAGCGGGAACCCCCGAGGAGATACGCAGTATTTT.